This T cell receptor (beta chain) was found in a study of human T cells and chemical hapten exposure. Study-level results: TCRs whose frequency exceeded 1 in 1000 remained the same following DPC sensitization.

This clonotype was detected only a few times. Its antigen is still unknown. Time point noted: healthy volunteer bleed at 2 weeks. Total RNA was extracted from unfractionated whole blood. V lost 6 bases and J 2 bases, leaving 20 bases between the germline ends. Looked up from germline, CDR1 is MDHEN and CDR2 is SYDVKM. The CDR3 loop spans 16 amino acids. As the library was built, unique molecular identifiers were attached to individual cDNA molecules. TCRdb reanalysed the RACE reads using MiXCR and keeps one entry per CDR3 protein. There are approximately 97,000 distinct CDR3 sequences in the sample; about 8.6% occur only once, and about 3.1% lies in the top ten.

This sequence joins TRBV28 and TRBJ2-7, with D possibly called TRBD1 or TRBD2 (6 bases each). The sample comprised whole blood. The TCR was taken from a female donor in good health. Some clones in this sample may be carry-over from other donors' samples. The CDR3 sequence is CASSSGGGGGTYEQYF. DNA for the CDR3: TGTGCCAGCAGCTCCGGTGGTGGAGGGGGGACCTACGAGCAGTACTTC.